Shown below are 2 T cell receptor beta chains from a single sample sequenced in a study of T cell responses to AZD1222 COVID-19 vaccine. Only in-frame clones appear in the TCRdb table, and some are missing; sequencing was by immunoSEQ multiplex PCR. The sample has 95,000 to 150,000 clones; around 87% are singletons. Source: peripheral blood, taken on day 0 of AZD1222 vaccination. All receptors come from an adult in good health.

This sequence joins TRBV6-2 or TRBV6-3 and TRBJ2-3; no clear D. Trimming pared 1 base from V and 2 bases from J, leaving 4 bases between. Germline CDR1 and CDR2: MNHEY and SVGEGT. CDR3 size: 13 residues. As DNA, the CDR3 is TGTGCCAGCAGTTACTTGACCACAGATACGCAGTATTTT. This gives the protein CASSYLTTDTQYF.

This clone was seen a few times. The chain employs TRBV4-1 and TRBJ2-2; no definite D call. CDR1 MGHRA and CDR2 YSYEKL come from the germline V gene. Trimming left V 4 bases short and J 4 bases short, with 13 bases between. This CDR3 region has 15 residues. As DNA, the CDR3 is TGCGCCAGCAGCCCCCTCCCGGGCTCCACCGGGGAGCTGTTTTTT. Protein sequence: CASSPLPGSTGELFF.